This section outlines one TCR beta chain sequence together with its context. Antigen: not known. Use of 60 Vbeta and 13 Jbeta primers characterized the PCR. Using immunoSEQ multiplex PCR, the repertoire was profiled, and TCRdb retains in-frame clones only, with some absent. Here the sample spans about 160,000 clones, about 68% being singletons. The sample originates from a study of cytomegalovirus exposure and HLA in healthy donors. General study points: Usually a TCR sequence was rare, but some public TCRs were found in many donors. V- and J-gene trimming in TCR beta was tied to a missense DCLRE1C variant by an analysis performed later.

The specimen was PBMCs. The clonotype originates from a female donor in good health and CMV-seronegative.

For the CDR3, the DNA is TGTGCCAGCAGTGAACTATCTGTCACTGGAAACACCATATATTTT. It codes for CASSELSVTGNTIYF. The chain recombines TRBV6-1 with TRBJ1-3; D gene ambiguous. This CDR3 region has 15 residues. Germline V gene sequence: CDR1 MNHNS, CDR2 SASEGT. The ends were cut back, 2 bases at V and 2 bases at J, with 10 bases in the middle.